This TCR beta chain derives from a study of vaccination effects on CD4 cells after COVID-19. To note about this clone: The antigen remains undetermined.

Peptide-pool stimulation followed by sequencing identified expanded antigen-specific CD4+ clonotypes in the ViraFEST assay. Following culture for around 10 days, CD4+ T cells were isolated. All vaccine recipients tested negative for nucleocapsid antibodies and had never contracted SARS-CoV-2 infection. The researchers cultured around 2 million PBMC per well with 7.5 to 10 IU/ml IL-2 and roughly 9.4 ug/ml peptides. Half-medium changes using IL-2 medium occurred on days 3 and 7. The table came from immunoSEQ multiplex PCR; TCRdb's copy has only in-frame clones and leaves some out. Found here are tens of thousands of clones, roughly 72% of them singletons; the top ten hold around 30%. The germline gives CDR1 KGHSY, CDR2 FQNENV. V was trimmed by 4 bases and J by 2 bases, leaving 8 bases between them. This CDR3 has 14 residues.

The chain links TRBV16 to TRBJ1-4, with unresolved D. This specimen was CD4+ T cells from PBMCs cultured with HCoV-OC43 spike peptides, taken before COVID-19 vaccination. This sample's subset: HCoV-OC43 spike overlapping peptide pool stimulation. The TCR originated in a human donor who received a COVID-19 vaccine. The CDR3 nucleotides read TGTGCCAGCAGCCCCACAAGGACTAATGAAAAACTGTTTTTT. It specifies CASSPTRTNEKLFF.